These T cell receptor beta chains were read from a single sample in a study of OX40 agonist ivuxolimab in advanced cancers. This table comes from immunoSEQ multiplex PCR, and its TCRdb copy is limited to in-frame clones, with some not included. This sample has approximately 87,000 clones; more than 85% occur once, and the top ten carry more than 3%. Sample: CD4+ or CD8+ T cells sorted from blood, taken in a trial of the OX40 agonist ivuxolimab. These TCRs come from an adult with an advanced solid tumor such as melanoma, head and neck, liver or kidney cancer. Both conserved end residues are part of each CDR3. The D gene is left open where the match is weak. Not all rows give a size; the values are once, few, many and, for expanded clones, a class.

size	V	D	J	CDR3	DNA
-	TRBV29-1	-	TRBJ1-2	CSAPGYTF	TGCAGCGCCCCTGGCTACACCTTC
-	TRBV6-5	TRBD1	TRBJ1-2	CASSPEGTGVHGYTF	TGTGCCAGCAGTCCAGAGGGGACAGGGGTGCATGGCTACACCTTC
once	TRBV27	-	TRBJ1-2	CASSLGGEGYTF	TGTGCCAGCAGTTTGGGTGGAGAGGGCTACACCTTC
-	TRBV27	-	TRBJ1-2	CASSLGVYYGYTF	TGTGCCAGCAGTTTAGGGGTCTACTATGGCTACACCTTC
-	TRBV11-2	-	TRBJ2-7	CASSLGDEQYF	TGTGCCAGCAGCTTAGGCGACGAGCAGTACTTC
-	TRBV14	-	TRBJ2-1	CASSRRQGTSSYNEQFF	TGTGCCAGCAGCCGCCGTCAAGGTACCAGCTCCTACAATGAGCAGTTCTTC
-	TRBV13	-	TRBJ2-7	CASSFTSYEQYF	TGTGCCAGCAGCTTTACCTCCTACGAGCAGTACTTC
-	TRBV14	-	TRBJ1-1	CASSQDISQSEGAEAFF	TGTGCCAGCAGCCAAGATATCTCCCAGTCGGAGGGGGCTGAAGCTTTCTTT
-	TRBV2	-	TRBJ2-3	CASRWLPGPPGDTQYF	TGTGCCAGCAGATGGCTTCCGGGACCTCCCGGGGATACGCAGTATTTT
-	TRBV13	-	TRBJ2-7	CASSLRGAEEQYF	TGTGCCAGCAGCTTACGGGGGGCGGAAGAGCAGTACTTC
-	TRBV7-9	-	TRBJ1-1	CASSLRPVGGENTEAFF	TGTGCCAGCAGCTTACGCCCTGTGGGGGGAGAAAACACTGAAGCTTTCTTT
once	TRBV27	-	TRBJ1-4	CASSFRGGDFTEKLFF	TGTGCCAGCAGTTTCCGAGGGGGTGATTTCACTGAAAAACTGTTTTTT
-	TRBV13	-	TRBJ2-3	CASRGGDSTDTQYF	TGTGCCAGCCGTGGCGGGGATAGCACAGATACGCAGTATTTT
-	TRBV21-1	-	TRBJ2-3	CASSKGSGTDTQYF	TGTGCCAGCAGCAAAGGAAGTGGCACAGATACGCAGTATTTT
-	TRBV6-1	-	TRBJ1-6	CASSEVKGYRTPFYNSPLHF	TGTGCCAGCAGTGAAGTGAAGGGATATCGAACCCCCTTTTATAATTCACCCCTCCACTTT
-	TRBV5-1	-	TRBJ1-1	CASSINEGLEAFF	TGCGCCAGCAGCATAAACGAGGGGCTCGAAGCTTTCTTT
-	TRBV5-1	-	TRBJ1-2	CASSLRGGDGYTF	TGCGCCAGCAGCTTGAGGGGGGGCGATGGCTACACCTTC
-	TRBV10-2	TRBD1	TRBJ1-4	CASSEDRAGEKLFF	TGCGCCAGCAGTGAGGACAGGGCGGGTGAAAAACTGTTTTTT
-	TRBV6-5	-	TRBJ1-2	CASKGLSHYGYTF	TGTGCCAGCAAAGGCCTCTCCCACTATGGCTACACCTTC
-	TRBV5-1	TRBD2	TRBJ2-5	CASSAPLAGGPLETQYF	TGCGCCAGCAGCGCCCCTCTAGCGGGGGGGCCTTTGGAGACCCAGTACTTC
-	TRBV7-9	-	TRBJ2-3	CASSLEGGFLTDTQYF	TGTGCCAGCAGCTTAGAAGGGGGGTTTCTCACAGATACGCAGTATTTT
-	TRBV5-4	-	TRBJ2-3	CASSLIARRPDTQYF	TGTGCCAGCAGCTTGATAGCCCGTAGGCCAGATACGCAGTATTTT
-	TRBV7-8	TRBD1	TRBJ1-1	CASSLQGADTEAFF	TGTGCCAGCAGCTTACAGGGGGCAGACACTGAAGCTTTCTTT
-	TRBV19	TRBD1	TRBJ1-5	CASSMSDRVPPQHF	TGTGCCAGTAGTATGTCCGACAGGGTACCGCCCCAGCATTTT
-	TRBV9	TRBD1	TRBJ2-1	CASSVGGQGSYNEQFF	TGTGCCAGCAGCGTAGGGGGACAGGGGTCCTACAATGAGCAGTTCTTC
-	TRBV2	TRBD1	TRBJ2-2	CASRRQGQGTGELFF	TGTGCCAGCAGGAGGCAGGGACAGGGAACCGGGGAGCTGTTTTTT
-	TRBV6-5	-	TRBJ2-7	CASSENLSYEQYF	TGTGCCAGCAGTGAAAACCTCTCCTACGAGCAGTACTTC
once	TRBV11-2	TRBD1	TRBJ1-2	CASSLGGTGRNGYTF	TGTGCCAGCAGCTTAGGGGGGACAGGGAGGAATGGCTACACCTTC
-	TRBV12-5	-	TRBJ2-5	CASGLVSLGGGSTQETQYF	TGTGCTAGTGGTTTGGTCTCCCTAGGGGGGGGTTCCACCCAAGAGACCCAGTACTTC
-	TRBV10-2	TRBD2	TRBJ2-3	CASSEGLAGGVQYF	TGCGCCAGCAGTGAGGGACTAGCGGGGGGGGTGCAGTATTTT
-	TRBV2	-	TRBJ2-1	CATLLDFGNEQFF	TGTGCCACGCTCCTGGATTTTGGGAATGAGCAGTTCTTC
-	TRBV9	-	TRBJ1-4	CASSVGGDEKLFF	TGTGCCAGCAGCGTAGGGGGCGACGAAAAACTGTTTTTT
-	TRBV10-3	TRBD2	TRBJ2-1	CAIMQTSGRANEQFF	TGTGCCATCATGCAAACTAGCGGGAGGGCCAATGAGCAGTTCTTC
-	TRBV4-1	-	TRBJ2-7	CASSQDRIPMEQYF	TGCGCCAGCAGCCAAGATAGGATCCCCATGGAGCAGTACTTC
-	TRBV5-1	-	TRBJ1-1	CASSVRPGDMNTEAFF	TGCGCCAGCAGCGTGCGTCCGGGAGACATGAACACTGAAGCTTTCTTT
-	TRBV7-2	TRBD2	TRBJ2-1	CASSLALFLAVPDEQFF	TGTGCCAGCAGCTTAGCGCTTTTTCTAGCGGTCCCCGATGAGCAGTTCTTC
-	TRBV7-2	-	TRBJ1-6	CASSLVSGGYNSPLHF	TGTGCCAGCAGCTTAGTATCGGGAGGATATAATTCACCCCTCCACTTT
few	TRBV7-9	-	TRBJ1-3	CASSLDGRSSGNTIYF	TGTGCCAGCAGCTTAGACGGACGTAGCTCTGGAAACACCATATATTTT
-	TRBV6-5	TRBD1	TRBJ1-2	CASTGDRGGYGYTF	TGTGCCAGCACCGGGGACAGGGGAGGCTATGGCTACACCTTC
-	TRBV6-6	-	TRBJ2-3	CASNEGGTQYF	TGTGCCAGCAACGAGGGGGGTACGCAGTATTTT
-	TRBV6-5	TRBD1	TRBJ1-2	CASTERTGVYYGYTF	TGTGCCAGCACCGAGAGGACAGGGGTTTACTATGGCTACACCTTC
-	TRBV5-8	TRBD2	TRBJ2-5	CASSLGTSGSETQYF	TGTGCCAGCAGCCTGGGGACTAGCGGGAGTGAGACCCAGTACTTC
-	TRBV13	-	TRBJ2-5	CASSLKVEQTQYF	TGTGCCAGCAGCTTAAAGGTAGAGCAGACCCAGTACTTC
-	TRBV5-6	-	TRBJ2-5	CASSRNGLGRETQYF	TGTGCCAGCAGCCGGAACGGGCTGGGGCGAGAGACCCAGTACTTC
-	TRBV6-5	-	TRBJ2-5	CASSYRGQETQYF	TGTGCCAGCAGTTACAGGGGGCAAGAGACCCAGTACTTC
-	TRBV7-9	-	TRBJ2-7	CASSTPTGYEQYF	TGTGCCAGCAGCACACCGACAGGCTACGAGCAGTACTTC
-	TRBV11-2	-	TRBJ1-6	CASSLDRGLGFYNSPLHF	TGTGCCAGCAGCTTAGATCGGGGCTTGGGGTTTTATAATTCACCCCTCCACTTT
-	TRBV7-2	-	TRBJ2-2	CASSFTTGNTGELFF	TGTGCCAGCAGCTTTACAACAGGGAACACCGGGGAGCTGTTTTTT